The source of this T cell receptor beta chain is a study of blood T cells in healthy people across ages. A J-beta primer mix and a sample-barcoded 5' primer were used in a second PCR of roughly 6 to 11 cycles. Using its own MiXCR run on the 5' RACE reads, TCRdb lists one record per CDR3 protein. The profile shows hundreds of thousands of distinct CDR3 sequences, less than 60% of them singletons. This clonotype showed up just a few times. Its antigen is currently unknown. Trimming stripped 1 base from V and 2 bases from J, with 12 bases between. The germline CDR1 and CDR2 sequences are MDHEN and SYDVKM. This CDR3 is built from 15 residues. Study conclusions and caveats: The authors considered diversity estimates from one million T cells to be underestimates. The study found more naive CD4+ cells and higher diversity in long-lived than aged donors.

Sequencing was done on a sample of blood. This TCR came from an elderly man in good health. This chain uses TRBV28 with TRBJ2-7; no firm D call. CDR3 sequence: CASSLSTGLPYEQYF. CDR3 coding DNA: TGTGCCAGCAGTTTATCCACGGGCCTGCCCTACGAGCAGTACTTC.